The source of this T cell receptor beta chain is a study of shared clonotypes between healthy human individuals. Points from the study as a whole: The sole specimen, blood, was sampled, and tissue repertoires likely differ. Generally, estimated richness proved larger in naive subsets than it did in memory subsets. All-four-donor shared clonotypes had higher generation probabilities than non-shared clonotypes did.

On this clone itself: Its antigen is not known.

The authors ran the assay at deep level. Sequenced by immunoSEQ multiplex PCR; TCRdb stores in-frame clones only, minus some. Here the sample spans around 100,000 clones, about two thirds being singletons. The CDR3 length is 14 residues. Trimming cost V 6 bases and J 4 bases, with 16 bases left between them. Germline V gene lookup returns CDR1 SNHLY and CDR2 FYNNEI. The sequenced sample consisted of memory CD8+ T cells sorted from blood. Subset given: CD45RO+ cells pooled with CCR7-negative TemRA cells. The J gene is TRBJ2-7, the V gene TRBV2, with D possibly matching TRBD2 (6 bases). The source of this sequence is a man aged 25 to 45 in good health. CDR3 coding DNA: TGTGCCAGCAGCCCGGGAGTACCGTCATACGAGCAGTACTTC. The encoded protein is CASSPGVPSYEQYF.